The 10 T cell receptor beta chains below all came from one sample that was sequenced in a study of blood T cell repertoires in COVID-19. The assay was immunoSEQ multiplex PCR, and TCRdb's table has in-frame clones only and misses some. The repertoire holds some 31,000 clones, with 85% as singletons. The sequencing input was peripheral blood. All receptors derive from a human donor with acute or convalescent COVID-19. The donor label of this sample is uncertain.

The chain couples TRBV20-1 to TRBJ1-2; the D is unclear. This CDR3 is built from 13 residues. The germline CDR1 and CDR2 sequences are DFQATT and SNEGSKA (reference sequence). The germline V and J ends were trimmed by 3 bases and 1 base, with 9 bases remaining between them. The CDR3 region is CSASKRLNYGYTF. The CDR3, as DNA: TGCAGTGCTAGTAAGAGACTTAACTATGGCTACACCTTC.

The DNA of the CDR3 is TGTGCCAGCACCTTTCAGGGGACTAGCCGGGAGACCCAGTACTTC. Amino acid sequence: CASTFQGTSRETQYF. The chain joins TRBV7-2 to TRBJ2-5; 9 bases line up with TRBD2. The V and J ends lost 7 bases and 5 bases, in that order; junction bases with no gene match: 11. Germline CDR1 reads SGHTA; CDR2 reads FQGNSA. CDR3 length: 15 residues.

The CDR3 bases are TGTGCCAGCAGCTTAGCTGGCCGCTCCTACAATGAGCAGTTCTTC. Amino acids: CASSLAGRSYNEQFF. This chain joins TRBV7-8 and TRBJ2-1; D gene uncertain. CDR3 size: 15 residues. Germline values: CDR1 SGHVS, CDR2 FQNEAQ. Trimming cost V 0 bases and J 0 bases, with 6 bases left between them.

The chain couples TRBV10-3 to TRBJ1-6; 7 bases agree with TRBD1. Trimming took 3 bases from V and 5 from J; bases not matched to a gene: 10. There are 17 residues in the CDR3. The germline V gene encodes CDR1 ENHRY and CDR2 SYGVKD. CDR3 protein: CAISEVGGGLNNSPLHF. For the CDR3, the DNA is TGTGCCATCAGTGAAGTTGGAGGGGGCCTAAATAATTCACCCCTCCACTTT.

This rearrangement joins TRBV2 to TRBJ2-7, with 11 positions matching TRBD2. The J segment lost 4 bases and the V segment lost 11 bases, leaving 4 bases of the junction unmatched. There are 12 residues in the CDR3. Per the germline V gene, CDR1 is SNHLY and CDR2 is FYNNEI. The CDR3 DNA reads as TGTGCCGCCACTAGCGGGGGATACGAGCAGTACTTC. Translating it yields CAATSGGYEQYF.

The V and J genes are TRBV30 and TRBJ1-5, with 9 bases identical to TRBD1. V dropped 2 bases and J dropped 9; count of bases not matched to a gene: 5. The length of the CDR3 is 13 residues. In germline, CDR1 is GTSNPN, CDR2 SVGIG (reference sequence). The CDR3, as DNA: TGTGCCTGGAGTACAGGGGGCGGAGGGCCCCAGCATTTT. This translates into CAWSTGGGGPQHF.

The rearrangement joins TRBV19 to TRBJ1-1, with a weak D call TRBD1 (6 bases). V dropped 5 bases and J dropped 1 base, with 14 bases sitting between them. The CDR3 totals 15 residues. Germline loops: CDR1 LNHDA, CDR2 SQIVND (reference sequence). The CDR3 loop reads CASSFPGHPNTEAFF. CDR3 nucleotide sequence: TGTGCCAGTAGTTTCCCGGGACACCCGAACACTGAAGCTTTCTTT.

The chain joins TRBV7-2 to TRBJ2-1; TRBD2 aligns across 9 bases. Germline V gene data show CDR1 as SGHTA and CDR2 as FQGNSA. The CDR3 is made up of 18 amino acids. V was clipped by 8 bases and J by 6 bases; unmatched bases: 20. CDR3 protein: CASRLRASGTQGPNEQFF. The DNA for the CDR3 is TGTGCCAGCCGTCTTCGGGCTAGCGGGACCCAAGGTCCCAATGAGCAGTTCTTC.

This chain links TRBV7-2 with TRBJ2-2, with no clear D. This CDR3 comprises 15 residues. Germline V gives CDR1 SGHTA, CDR2 FQGNSA. The ends were cut back, 2 bases at V and 1 base at J, with 8 bases in the middle. CDR3 region: CASSLIGGNTGELFF. The CDR3 DNA reads as TGTGCCAGCAGCTTAATAGGCGGGAACACCGGGGAGCTGTTTTTT. Looking up the rest from reference TRBV7-2 and TRBJ2-2 gives the full variable domain: GAGVSQSPSNKVTEKGKDVELRCDPISGHTALYWYRQSLGQGLEFLIYFQGNSAPDKSGLPSDRFSAERTGGSVSTLTIQRTQQEDSAVYLCASSLIGGNTGELFFGEGSRLTVL.

The rearrangement links TRBV4-3 to TRBJ1-2; 9 bases align to TRBD1. Germline trimming cut 4 bases from V and 7 bases from J; bases unmatched to any gene: 4. The germline V gene has CDR1 LGHNA and CDR2 YSLEER. CDR3 size: 13 residues. The CDR3 is CASSPQGAPGYTF. The DNA for the CDR3 is TGCGCCAGCAGCCCACAGGGGGCGCCTGGCTACACCTTC.